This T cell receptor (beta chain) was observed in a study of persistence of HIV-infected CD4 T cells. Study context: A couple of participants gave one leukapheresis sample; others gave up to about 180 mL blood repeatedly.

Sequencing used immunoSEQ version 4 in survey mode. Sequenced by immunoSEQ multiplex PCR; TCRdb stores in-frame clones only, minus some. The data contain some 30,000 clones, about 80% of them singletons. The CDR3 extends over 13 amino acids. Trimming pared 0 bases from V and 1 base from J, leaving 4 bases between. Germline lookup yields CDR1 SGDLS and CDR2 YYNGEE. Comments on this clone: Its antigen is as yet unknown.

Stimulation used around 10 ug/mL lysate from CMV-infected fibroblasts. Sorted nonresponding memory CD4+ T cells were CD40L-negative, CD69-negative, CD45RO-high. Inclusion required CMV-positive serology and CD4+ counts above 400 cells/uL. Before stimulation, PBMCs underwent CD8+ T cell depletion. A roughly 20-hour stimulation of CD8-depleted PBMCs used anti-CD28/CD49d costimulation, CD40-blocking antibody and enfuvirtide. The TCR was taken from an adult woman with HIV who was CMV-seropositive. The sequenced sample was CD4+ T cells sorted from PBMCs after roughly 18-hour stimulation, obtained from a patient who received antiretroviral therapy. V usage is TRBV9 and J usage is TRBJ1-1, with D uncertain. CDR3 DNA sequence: TGTGCCAGCAGCGTAGAGGGGAACACTGAAGCTTTCTTT. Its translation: CASSVEGNTEAFF.